These T cell receptor beta chains were read from a single sample in a study of T cell changes during pregnancy in multiple sclerosis. The table came from immunoSEQ multiplex PCR; TCRdb's copy has only in-frame clones and leaves some out. The sample contains over 35,000 clones, nearly 90% of which appear only once. The specimen comprised CD4+ T cells from peripheral blood mononuclear cells, sampled after pregnancy. All receptors derive from a female donor with multiple sclerosis, enrolled in a pregnancy study. The CDR3 runs from the conserved cysteine through the conserved F or W. Fields, in order: CDR3 DNA, CDR3 protein, J gene, clone size, V gene, D gene. D genes are given only for firm matches. Clone sizes are given selectively: once, few, many, or a class where the clone is expanded.

DNA: TGCGCCAGCAGCCAAGGATTACGGACAGCTAACTATGGCTACACCTTC
CDR3: CASSQGLRTANYGYTF
J: TRBJ1-2
size: NA
V: TRBV4-3
D: NA

DNA: TGTGCCAGCAGCTCTACAGGGAAGAGCTCCTACGAGCAGTACTTC
CDR3: CASSSTGKSSYEQYF
J: TRBJ2-7
size: NA
V: TRBV7-9
D: NA

DNA: TGTGCCAGCAGCCGTGCCCGTATATCGGATGGCTACACCTTC
CDR3: CASSRARISDGYTF
J: TRBJ1-2
size: NA
V: TRBV11-2
D: NA

DNA: TGCGCCAGCAGCTTAAATGACAGGAATATCTATGGCTACACCTTC
CDR3: CASSLNDRNIYGYTF
J: TRBJ1-2
size: once
V: TRBV5-1
D: NA

DNA: TGTGCCAGCAGCTTTAGAGGGGGCTACACCTTC
CDR3: CASSFRGGYTF
J: TRBJ1-2
size: many
V: TRBV11-2
D: NA

DNA: TGTGCCAGCAGTTACGGGACTAACTATGGCTACACCTTC
CDR3: CASSYGTNYGYTF
J: TRBJ1-2
size: NA
V: TRBV28
D: NA

DNA: TGTGCCAGCAGCGGCCGGGACACCTACTATGGCTACACCTTC
CDR3: CASSGRDTYYGYTF
J: TRBJ1-2
size: NA
V: TRBV7-8
D: NA

DNA: TGTGCCAGCAAGGGAAGTGGGGCCAATGAGCAGTTCTTC
CDR3: CASKGSGANEQFF
J: TRBJ2-1
size: NA
V: TRBV7-6
D: NA

DNA: TGTGCCAGCAGCTTACGGGCGGGCACTGAAGCTTTCTTT
CDR3: CASSLRAGTEAFF
J: TRBJ1-1
size: once
V: TRBV7-3
D: NA

DNA: TGCAGTGCTAGTAATCTAGATACGCAGTATTTT
CDR3: CSASNLDTQYF
J: TRBJ2-3
size: NA
V: TRBV20-1
D: NA

DNA: TGTGCCAGCAGCCAGGGAGCGGGGGGATACAATGAGCAGTTCTTC
CDR3: CASSQGAGGYNEQFF
J: TRBJ2-1
size: NA
V: TRBV4-2
D: TRBD2

DNA: TGTGCCAGCAGTGAAACTCTCCTATCCTATGGCTACACCTTC
CDR3: CASSETLLSYGYTF
J: TRBJ1-2
size: NA
V: TRBV2
D: NA

DNA: TGCGCCAGCAGCTGGGGGCCACGGGCAGGGGTAGGTTACGAGCAGTACTTC
CDR3: CASSWGPRAGVGYEQYF
J: TRBJ2-7
size: NA
V: TRBV5-1
D: NA

DNA: TGTGCCAGCATCGGACAGGGTGGAAACACCATATATTTT
CDR3: CASIGQGGNTIYF
J: TRBJ1-3
size: few
V: TRBV6-1
D: TRBD1

DNA: TGTGCCAGTCGAACGACTAGCGGGGGGGGCACAGATACGCAGTATTTT
CDR3: CASRTTSGGGTDTQYF
J: TRBJ2-3
size: NA
V: TRBV19
D: TRBD2

DNA: TGTGCCAGCAGCACTCGGGGACAGTCGAGAGATACGCAGTATTTT
CDR3: CASSTRGQSRDTQYF
J: TRBJ2-3
size: NA
V: TRBV9
D: TRBD1

DNA: TGTGCCAGCCTGCGGGTGGCACAGCGAAATGAAAAACTGTTTTTT
CDR3: CASLRVAQRNEKLFF
J: TRBJ1-4
size: NA
V: TRBV2
D: NA

DNA: TGTGCCAGCAGCAACTCAGGGGGTCGAACTGAAGCTTTCTTT
CDR3: CASSNSGGRTEAFF
J: TRBJ1-1
size: NA
V: TRBV7-9
D: TRBD1

DNA: TGTGCCAGCAGTGTTTGGGGGGAGAACACTGAAGCTTTCTTT
CDR3: CASSVWGENTEAFF
J: TRBJ1-1
size: once
V: TRBV2
D: NA

DNA: TGTGCCAGCAGCTTATACCGGGGATACGAGCAGTACTTC
CDR3: CASSLYRGYEQYF
J: TRBJ2-7
size: NA
V: TRBV7-2
D: NA

DNA: TGTGCCAGCAGTCACGAAAACGGGGGTTCCTACGAGCAGTACTTC
CDR3: CASSHENGGSYEQYF
J: TRBJ2-7
size: NA
V: TRBV6-5
D: NA

DNA: TGTGCCAGCGGCCCCCTGGGAAACACCATATATTTT
CDR3: CASGPLGNTIYF
J: TRBJ1-3
size: NA
V: TRBV6-6
D: NA

DNA: TGCGCCAGCAGCCAAGATCCCAGGGCCGCAACTAATGAAAAACTGTTTTTT
CDR3: CASSQDPRAATNEKLFF
J: TRBJ1-4
size: NA
V: TRBV4-3
D: NA

DNA: TGTGCCAGCGGCGGGACAGGGGGACCAAACACCGGGGAGCTGTTTTTT
CDR3: CASGGTGGPNTGELFF
J: TRBJ2-2
size: NA
V: TRBV7-3
D: TRBD1

DNA: TGTGCCAGCAGCTTGATGCCGACAGGGGGGTACCACGAGCAGTACTTC
CDR3: CASSLMPTGGYHEQYF
J: TRBJ2-7
size: NA
V: TRBV7-9
D: TRBD1

DNA: TGTGCCAGCAGTTTAGGGGCTTTCAATTCACCCCTCCACTTT
CDR3: CASSLGAFNSPLHF
J: TRBJ1-6
size: NA
V: TRBV28
D: NA

DNA: TGTGCCAGCAGTTCACGTCATAGCGGGGGGGATGAGCAGTTCTTC
CDR3: CASSSRHSGGDEQFF
J: TRBJ2-1
size: once
V: TRBV28
D: TRBD2

DNA: TGTGCCAGCATTAAATACCTCTCCAGGGGGCCGGGTGAAAAACTGTTTTTT
CDR3: CASIKYLSRGPGEKLFF
J: TRBJ1-4
size: NA
V: TRBV28
D: TRBD1

DNA: TGTGCCAGCAGCTTCGCAGGGGCTCGGGACACTGAAGCTTTCTTT
CDR3: CASSFAGARDTEAFF
J: TRBJ1-1
size: NA
V: TRBV5-4
D: NA

DNA: TGCGCCAGCAGCTTGGGCCTACGACAGGGGGCCGGAGAGACCCAGTACTTC
CDR3: CASSLGLRQGAGETQYF
J: TRBJ2-5
size: NA
V: TRBV5-1
D: TRBD1

DNA: TGTGCCAGCAATTGGGGGGTACTTTCATTCTATGGCTACACCTTC
CDR3: CASNWGVLSFYGYTF
J: TRBJ1-2
size: NA
V: TRBV6-1
D: NA

DNA: TGTGCCAGCTCACCACCCGCGGGGCGGGACACCGGGGAGCTGTTTTTT
CDR3: CASSPPAGRDTGELFF
J: TRBJ2-2
size: once
V: TRBV18
D: NA

DNA: TGCACCAGCAGCCAAGATCCGAAGGGACTAGCGGGGGGGAGGTCGTTGGCCAAAAACATTCAGTACTTC
CDR3: CTSSQDPKGLAGGRSLAKNIQYF
J: TRBJ2-4
size: once
V: TRBV1
D: NA

DNA: TGTGCCAGCAGCTCGCGACAGACTAACTATGGCTACACCTTC
CDR3: CASSSRQTNYGYTF
J: TRBJ1-2
size: NA
V: TRBV6-5
D: NA

DNA: TGTGCCTGGAGTGTCGGACAGGGAGCACCCCTCCACTTT
CDR3: CAWSVGQGAPLHF
J: TRBJ1-6
size: NA
V: TRBV30
D: TRBD1

DNA: TGTGCCAGCAGCTTGTTGGGACAGAGCACAGATACGCAGTATTTT
CDR3: CASSLLGQSTDTQYF
J: TRBJ2-3
size: NA
V: TRBV5-4
D: TRBD1

DNA: TGTGCCTGGAGTGTACGATGGGGGGGCGAAAAATACGAGCAGTACTTC
CDR3: CAWSVRWGGEKYEQYF
J: TRBJ2-7
size: once
V: TRBV30
D: NA

DNA: TGTGCCAGCAGCTTGGTCGCGGGGAGGGTTGAGACCCAGTACTTC
CDR3: CASSLVAGRVETQYF
J: TRBJ2-5
size: NA
V: TRBV5-4
D: TRBD2

DNA: TGCGCCAGCAGCCAAGATACCGGGACAGGGTTCCACGAGCAGTACTTC
CDR3: CASSQDTGTGFHEQYF
J: TRBJ2-7
size: NA
V: TRBV4-3
D: TRBD1

DNA: TGCGCCAGCAGACGGGGACTGGATTCACCCCTCCACTTT
CDR3: CASRRGLDSPLHF
J: TRBJ1-6
size: NA
V: TRBV5-1
D: NA

DNA: TGTGCCTGGAAAAGGGGGGGCACTGAAGCTTTCTTT
CDR3: CAWKRGGTEAFF
J: TRBJ1-1
size: few
V: TRBV30
D: NA

DNA: TGTGCCTGGAGTACCGACAGGGTGTTGCATTCACCCCTCCACTTT
CDR3: CAWSTDRVLHSPLHF
J: TRBJ1-6
size: NA
V: TRBV30
D: TRBD1

DNA: TGTGCCAGCAGCCCTAGGCCCACCAGGGCTCAGCCCCAGCATTTT
CDR3: CASSPRPTRAQPQHF
J: TRBJ1-5
size: NA
V: TRBV6-5
D: NA

DNA: TGTGCCAGCAGCTTAGGTGTAGGGGGCTCCTACGAGCAGTACTTC
CDR3: CASSLGVGGSYEQYF
J: TRBJ2-7
size: NA
V: TRBV7-9
D: NA

DNA: TGTGCCAGCTCACCGGGGGCAGACTCCTATAATTCACCCCTCCACTTT
CDR3: CASSPGADSYNSPLHF
J: TRBJ1-6
size: NA
V: TRBV18
D: NA

DNA: TGTGCCTGGAGTAGGAAGGGAGGGCAGCCCCAGCATTTT
CDR3: CAWSRKGGQPQHF
J: TRBJ1-5
size: NA
V: TRBV30
D: NA

DNA: TGTGCCAGCTCACCACTCCCCGTGGGGGGGGACTACGAGCAGTACTTC
CDR3: CASSPLPVGGDYEQYF
J: TRBJ2-7
size: NA
V: TRBV18
D: TRBD2

DNA: TGTGCCAGCAGTTACACGACAGGGAATCAGCCCCAGCATTTT
CDR3: CASSYTTGNQPQHF
J: TRBJ1-5
size: NA
V: TRBV6-5
D: TRBD1

DNA: TGCGCCAGCAGCTCCCAGAGTCACAGAGGGACTGAAGCTTTCTTT
CDR3: CASSSQSHRGTEAFF
J: TRBJ1-1
size: many
V: TRBV5-1
D: NA

DNA: TGTGCCAGCAGCTACGGACAGGCTTCCTACAATGAGCAGTTCTTC
CDR3: CASSYGQASYNEQFF
J: TRBJ2-1
size: NA
V: TRBV6-5
D: TRBD1

DNA: TGTGCCAGCACCTCCCACAGGGACGACGGGGAGCTGTTTTTT
CDR3: CASTSHRDDGELFF
J: TRBJ2-2
size: NA
V: TRBV28
D: NA

DNA: TGCGCCAGCAGCTTGGGCGGGGGGGGTCAAGAGACCCAGTACTTC
CDR3: CASSLGGGGQETQYF
J: TRBJ2-5
size: NA
V: TRBV5-1
D: TRBD2

DNA: TGTGCCAGCGTAGGGTCCTTCAGGGGGCGTTTTTTC
CDR3: CASVGSFRGRFF
J: TRBJ2-7
size: NA
V: TRBV6-6
D: TRBD1

DNA: TGTGCCAGCAGCTTAATCAGGGGGGATAACAATGAGCAGTTCTTC
CDR3: CASSLIRGDNNEQFF
J: TRBJ2-1
size: NA
V: TRBV7-9
D: NA

DNA: TGTGCCAGCAGCTTAACGTTGTCGGATACGCAGTATTTT
CDR3: CASSLTLSDTQYF
J: TRBJ2-3
size: NA
V: TRBV7-3
D: NA

DNA: TGTGCCAGCAGTCTCGCTCCGGACACTAACTATGGCTACACCTTC
CDR3: CASSLAPDTNYGYTF
J: TRBJ1-2
size: NA
V: TRBV28
D: NA

DNA: TGTGCCAGCAGCGCGACGTCTCTTGTTCCTAGCTCCTACAATGAGCAGTTCTTC
CDR3: CASSATSLVPSSYNEQFF
J: TRBJ2-1
size: NA
V: TRBV21-1
D: NA